One and the same sample provided the 19 T cell receptor beta chains below, sequenced in a study of cytomegalovirus exposure and HLA in healthy donors. Both 60 Vbeta primers and 13 Jbeta primers went into the PCR. This table comes from immunoSEQ multiplex PCR, and its TCRdb copy is limited to in-frame clones, with some not included. This table holds 200,000 to 250,000 clones, around 80% found once. Sequencing was done on a sample of PBMCs. These receptor sequences come from a man aged 18 to 35 in good health and CMV-seronegative.

This chain connects TRBV7-8 to TRBJ1-1, with TRBD1 matching 7 bases. This CDR3 has 14 amino acids. V trimming: 7 bases; J trimming: 0 bases; junction bases outside the gene matches: 5. The germline V gene encodes CDR1 SGHVS and CDR2 FQNEAQ. CDR3 coding DNA: TGTGCCAGCACCCAAGACAGGGTGAACACTGAAGCTTTCTTT. Protein product: CASTQDRVNTEAFF.

This chain joins TRBV2 and TRBJ2-7; 12 bases are shared with TRBD2. This CDR3 has 17 amino acids. With 2 bases clipped from V and 5 bases from J, the junction kept 10 bases outside the gene matches. Germline values: CDR1 SNHLY, CDR2 FYNNEI. CDR3 coding DNA: TGTGCCAGCAGTGAACCCACTAGCGGGAGGATTGCCGACGAGCAGTACTTC. Its translation: CASSEPTSGRIADEQYF. Combining the CDR3 with reference TRBV2 and TRBJ2-7 gives the whole variable domain EPEVTQTPSHQVTQMGQEVILRCVPISNHLYFYWYRQILGQKVEFLVSFYNNEISEKSEIFDDQFSVERPDGSNFTLKIRSTKLEDSAMYFCASSEPTSGRIADEQYFGPGTRLTVT.

This clone has just one count. The J gene is TRBJ2-7, the V gene TRBV2; 8 nucleotides match TRBD1. Trimming removed 6 bases from V and 1 base from J; junction bases left unmatched: 5. The CDR3 totals 14 residues. The germline V gene encodes CDR1 SNHLY and CDR2 FYNNEI. The CDR3: CASSGQGRSYEQYF. In nucleotides, the CDR3 is TGTGCCAGCAGCGGACAGGGTAGGTCCTACGAGCAGTACTTC. Full variable domain (remainder filled in from reference TRBV2 and TRBJ2-7): EPEVTQTPSHQVTQMGQEVILRCVPISNHLYFYWYRQILGQKVEFLVSFYNNEISEKSEIFDDQFSVERPDGSNFTLKIRSTKLEDSAMYFCASSGQGRSYEQYFGPGTRLTVT.

In nucleotides, the CDR3 is TGCGCCAGCAGCTCGGACAGGGTGAATTCCTACAATGAGCAGTTCTTC. The encoded protein is CASSSDRVNSYNEQFF. The chain has TRBV5-1 and TRBJ2-1; 8 bases are shared with TRBD1. J gave up 1 base and V 3 bases, and 6 bases lay outside the gene matches. The CDR3 totals 16 residues. Looked up from germline, CDR1 is SGHRS and CDR2 is YFSETQ.

The rearrangement uses TRBV6-4 and TRBJ2-2; D might be TRBD2 (5 bases). CDR1 is MRHNA, CDR2 SNTAGT, per germline. The CDR3 extends over 17 amino acids. V was shortened by 2 bases and J by 6 bases, with 19 bases between the two germline ends. Here the CDR3 reads CASSDPPLRRKPGELFF. The CDR3 nucleotides read TGTGCCAGCAGTGACCCTCCTCTGCGGAGGAAACCCGGGGAGCTGTTTTTT.

CDR3 DNA sequence: TGTGCCAGCAGCTTAATGGGCGGGACCAACAATGAGCAGTTCTTC. It is translated as CASSLMGGTNNEQFF. The V gene is TRBV7-3, the J gene TRBJ2-1; possibly TRBD2 for D (6 bases). Germline V gene data show CDR1 as SGHTA and CDR2 as FQGTGA. Trimming pared 1 base from V and 5 bases from J, leaving 12 bases between. CDR3 size: 15 residues.

V and J are TRBV7-2 and TRBJ2-5; D is undetermined. CDR1 and CDR2 from the germline V gene are SGHTA and FQGNSA. This CDR3 region has 13 residues. V lost 2 bases and J lost 2, with 6 bases in between. The CDR3 loop reads CASSLTLQETQYF. The CDR3 nucleotides read TGTGCCAGCAGCTTAACTCTACAAGAGACCCAGTACTTC.

V gene TRBV11-2 combines with J gene TRBJ2-7, with TRBD1 as a possible D gene (6 bases). There are 14 residues in the CDR3. CDR1 SGHAT and CDR2 FQNNGV come from the germline V gene. The V end lost 5 bases, the J end lost 6 bases, and 17 bases lay between the germline ends. The CDR3 bases are TGTGCCAGCAGCCCCACCACAGGGATCCTCGAGCAGTACTTC. This codes for CASSPTTGILEQYF.

The V and J genes are TRBV11-2 and TRBJ1-1; the match to TRBD1 covers 8 bases. With V trimmed by 5 bases and J by 4 bases, 6 bases remained unmatched. The CDR3 length is 14 residues. CDR1 is SGHAT and CDR2 is FQNNGV in the germline V gene. The CDR3 region has the DNA TGTGCCAGCAGCCGAGGCACAGGGGGCACTGAAGCTTTCTTT. This translates into CASSRGTGGTEAFF.

This chain links TRBV10-3 with TRBJ1-6; 10 positions agree with TRBD1. The CDR3 is made up of 13 amino acids. J was trimmed by 7 bases and V by 10 bases; bases with no gene match: 4. Germline V CDR1 and CDR2: ENHRY, SYGVKD. CDR3 sequence (DNA): TGTGCCACAGGGACAGGGGAAAATTCACCCCTCCACTTT. It yields the protein CATGTGENSPLHF.

This chain's CDR3 is CATSRGDSPLHF. The CDR3 DNA follows: TGTGCCACCTCCCGGGGTGATTCACCCCTCCACTTT. The V gene is TRBV19, the J gene TRBJ1-6, with unresolved D. Trimming pared 10 bases from V and 8 bases from J, leaving 12 bases between. Germline-derived CDR1 and CDR2 are LNHDA and SQIVND (reference sequence). The CDR3 has 12 amino acids.

The chain couples TRBV7-6 to TRBJ1-3; D not certain. V was trimmed by 2 bases and J by 2 bases, leaving 13 bases between them. The germline V gene encodes CDR1 SGHVS and CDR2 FNYEAQ. The CDR3 loop spans 16 amino acids. This CDR3 reads CASSLLGRGTGNTIYF. Here the CDR3 DNA reads TGTGCCAGCAGCTTACTGGGAAGAGGGACTGGAAACACCATATATTTT.

The chain carries TRBV5-5 and TRBJ2-3; possibly TRBD2 for D (5 bases). The V gene lost 1 base and the J gene lost 2 bases, with 17 bases spanning the gap. This CDR3 contains 17 residues. The germline CDR1 and CDR2 sequences are SGHKS and YYEKEE (reference sequence). The CDR3 DNA follows: TGTGCCAGCAGCTTGAGCGGACTGACCGGGCCCACAGATACGCAGTATTTT. Protein sequence: CASSLSGLTGPTDTQYF.

The V and J genes are TRBV30 and TRBJ2-1, with TRBD1 as a possible D gene (5 bases). V dropped 0 bases and J dropped 10 bases, with 13 bases sitting between them. CDR3 length: 13 amino acids. Germline CDR1 reads GTSNPN; CDR2 reads SVGIG (reference sequence). Here the CDR3 DNA reads TGTGCCTGGAGTGTACAGGCACCCAACGAGCAGTTCTTC. As protein: CAWSVQAPNEQFF.

The rearrangement links TRBV6-5 to TRBJ2-1; D perhaps matches TRBD2 (5 bases). V shed 8 bases and J shed 0 bases, with 11 bases lying between them. The V gene's germline CDR1 is MNHEY and CDR2 SVGAGI. CDR3 length: 14 amino acids. The CDR3 DNA is TGTGCCAGCGCCGGACTTTCCTCCTACAATGAGCAGTTCTTC. It codes for CASAGLSSYNEQFF.

The rearrangement links TRBV28 to TRBJ2-2; TRBD2 aligns across 14 bases. The V and J ends lost 5 bases and 4 bases, in that order; junction bases with no gene match: 6. This CDR3 contains 17 residues. From germline, CDR1 is MDHEN and CDR2 SYDVKM. The CDR3 DNA reads as TGTGCCAGCAGTCACCTGACTAGCGGGAGGGGCACCGGGGAGCTGTTTTTT. It specifies CASSHLTSGRGTGELFF.

The J gene is TRBJ2-7, the V gene TRBV10-2; 9 bases line up with TRBD2. Germline CDR1 reads WSHSY; CDR2 reads SAAADI. The CDR3 is 15 residues long. V lost 1 base and J lost 4; bases outside the gene matches: 5. Here the CDR3 DNA reads TGCGCCAGCAGTGAGTTTCTAGCGGGGACTTACGAGCAGTACTTC. Translating it yields CASSEFLAGTYEQYF.

This clone showed up just a few times. The V and J genes are TRBV20-1 and TRBJ1-2, with 7 positions matching TRBD1. J gave up 8 bases and V 6 bases, and 6 bases lay outside the gene matches. Per the germline V gene, CDR1 is DFQATT and CDR2 is SNEGSKA (reference sequence). The CDR3 is 11 residues long. The DNA of the CDR3 is TGCAGTGCACCAGGGGGTCGAGGCTACACCTTC. It encodes CSAPGGRGYTF.

This rearrangement joins TRBV30 to TRBJ1-2; maybe TRBD1 (6 bases). From germline, CDR1 is GTSNPN and CDR2 SVGIG (reference sequence). Trimming removed 4 bases from V and 8 bases from J, with 14 bases in between. This CDR3 spans 12 amino acids. CDR3: CAWTLLRGGYTF. The DNA of the CDR3 is TGTGCCTGGACCCTTCTCAGGGGCGGCTACACCTTC.